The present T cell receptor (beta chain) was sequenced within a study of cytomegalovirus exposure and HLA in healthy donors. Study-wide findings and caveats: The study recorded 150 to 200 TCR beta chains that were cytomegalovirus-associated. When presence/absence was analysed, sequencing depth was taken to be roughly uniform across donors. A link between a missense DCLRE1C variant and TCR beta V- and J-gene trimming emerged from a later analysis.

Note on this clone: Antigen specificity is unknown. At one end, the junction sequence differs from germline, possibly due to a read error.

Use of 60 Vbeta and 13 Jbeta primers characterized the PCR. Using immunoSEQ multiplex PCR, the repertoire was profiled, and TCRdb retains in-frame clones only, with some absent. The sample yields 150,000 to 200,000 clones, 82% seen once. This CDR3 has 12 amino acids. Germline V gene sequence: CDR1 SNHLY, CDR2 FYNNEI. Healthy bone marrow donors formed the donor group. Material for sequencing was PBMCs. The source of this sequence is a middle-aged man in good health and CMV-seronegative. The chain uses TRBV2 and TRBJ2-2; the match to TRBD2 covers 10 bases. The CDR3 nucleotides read TGTGCCAGCAGTGACGAGCGGGGGGGGCTGTTTTTT. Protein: CASSDERGGLFF.